The next 9 T cell receptor beta chains were all read from a single sample in a study of identical twins. TCRdb passed the 5' RACE reads through MiXCR, listing each CDR3 protein once. The table shows about 340,000 distinct CDR3 sequences, with roughly 9% occurring only once. The sample comprised naive T cells sorted from blood. The source is a woman between 50 and 59 years old in good health.

This clonotype was picked up many times. The chain links TRBV6-1 to TRBJ2-1; D might be TRBD1 (6 bases). CDR1 and CDR2 from the germline V gene are MNHNS and SASEGT. The CDR3 covers 14 residues. V lost 7 bases and J lost 3, with 13 bases in between. In DNA, the CDR3 is TGTGCCAGCAAGGCTGGGGGCTTCTACAATGAGCAGTTCTTC. Protein product: CASKAGGFYNEQFF.

This clonotype was seen ten or more times. The rearrangement links TRBV11-2 to TRBJ2-3, with unresolved D. CDR1 SGHAT and CDR2 FQNNGV come from the germline V gene. Trimming removed 1 base at V and 3 bases at J, with 11 bases between. This CDR3 region has 15 residues. CDR3 nucleotide sequence: TGTGCCAGCAGCTTAGCTGCTTGGGCTACAGATACGCAGTATTTT. Protein product: CASSLAAWATDTQYF.

The sample holds a few counts of this clonotype. The CDR3 nucleotides read TGTGCCAGCAGAAGGACAGGGGGGCTAACTAACTATGGCTACACCTTC. This encodes CASRRTGGLTNYGYTF. The chain uses TRBV12-3 or TRBV12-4 and TRBJ1-2; TRBD1 matches 10 bases. This CDR3 region has 16 residues. V lost 6 bases and J lost 0; bases outside the gene matches: 7.

The sample holds a few counts of this clonotype. The chain links TRBV24-1 to TRBJ2-1, with D possibly TRBD2 on 5 matching bases. With 4 bases removed from V and 2 bases from J, the gap between germline ends came to 11 bases. This CDR3 comprises 15 residues. CDR1 is KGHDR, CDR2 SFDVKD, per germline. The CDR3 loop is CATSETRSTYNEQFF. CDR3 coding DNA: TGTGCCACCAGTGAAACTAGGAGTACCTACAATGAGCAGTTCTTC.

This clonotype was found a few times. The V and J genes are TRBV11-2 and TRBJ1-1; D is unresolved. The ends were cut back, 5 bases at V and 11 bases at J, with 24 bases in the middle. This CDR3 region has 15 residues. Germline values: CDR1 SGHAT, CDR2 FQNNGV. The DNA of the CDR3 is TGTGCCAGCAGCCGCAAGGGCGCCGCCAGCGTTGGTGCTTTCTTT. Amino acids: CASSRKGAASVGAFF.

The rearrangement joins TRBV24-1 to TRBJ2-2, with D hard to call. Germline assignment: CDR1 KGHDR and CDR2 SFDVKD. Trimming cost V 2 bases and J 0 bases, with 9 bases left between them. CDR3 length: 16 residues. CDR3 sequence reads: CATSDSGFSNTGELFF. CDR3 DNA sequence: TGTGCCACCAGTGATTCCGGGTTTTCGAACACCGGGGAGCTGTTTTTT.

The chain employs TRBV19 and TRBJ1-2; D call uncertain. Germline values: CDR1 LNHDA, CDR2 SQIVND (reference sequence). Trimming removed 2 bases from V and 4 bases from J, with 8 bases in between. CDR3 length: 13 residues. CDR3 loop: CASSINRVYGYTF. CDR3 DNA: TGTGCCAGTAGTATAAACAGAGTCTATGGCTACACCTTC.

This chain links TRBV27 with TRBJ2-2; the D call may be TRBD1 or TRBD2 (7 bases each). Germline V lookup: CDR1 MNHEY, CDR2 SMNVEV (reference sequence). The CDR3 loop spans 15 amino acids. V lost 11 bases, J lost 6 bases, and 22 bases lay in between. CDR3 protein: CACQREAGGAGELFF. The CDR3 nucleotides read TGTGCCTGCCAGCGAGAGGCAGGGGGGGCCGGGGAGCTGTTTTTT.

The chain combines TRBV24-1 with TRBJ2-6; 10 bases are a match to TRBD1. Trimming removed 3 bases from V and 2 bases from J; junction bases left unmatched: 9. In germline, CDR1 is KGHDR, CDR2 SFDVKD. CDR3 length: 19 amino acids. DNA for the CDR3: TGTGCCACCAGTGATATACCCGGGACAGGGGCCGCTGGGGCCAACGTCCTGACTTTC. Translated: CATSDIPGTGAAGANVLTF.